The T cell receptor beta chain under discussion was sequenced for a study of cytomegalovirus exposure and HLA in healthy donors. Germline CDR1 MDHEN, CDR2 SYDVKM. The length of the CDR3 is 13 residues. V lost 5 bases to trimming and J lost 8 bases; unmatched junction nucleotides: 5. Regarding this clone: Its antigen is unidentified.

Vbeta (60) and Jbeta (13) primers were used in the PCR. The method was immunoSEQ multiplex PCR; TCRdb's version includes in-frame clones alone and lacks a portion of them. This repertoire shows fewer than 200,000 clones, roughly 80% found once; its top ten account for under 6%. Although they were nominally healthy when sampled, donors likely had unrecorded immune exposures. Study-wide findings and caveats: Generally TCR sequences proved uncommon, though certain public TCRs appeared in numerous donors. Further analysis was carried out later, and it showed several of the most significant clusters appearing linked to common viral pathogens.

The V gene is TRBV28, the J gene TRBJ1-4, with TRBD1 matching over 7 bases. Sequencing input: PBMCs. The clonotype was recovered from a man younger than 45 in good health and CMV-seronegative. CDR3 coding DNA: TGTGCCAGCAGTGGGCAGGGGGAAGAAAAACTGTTTTTT. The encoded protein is CASSGQGEEKLFF.